This T cell receptor (beta chain) was documented in a study of cytomegalovirus exposure and HLA in healthy donors. This clone was seen more than once but under ten times. At the DNA level, this CDR3 is encoded by other sequences in the same sample as well. Germline CDR1 and CDR2: SGHRS and YFSETQ. V gave up 4 bases and J gave up 7 bases; unmatched junction bases: 7. This CDR3 region has 14 residues. Primers for the PCR totalled 60 Vbeta and 13 Jbeta. Some clones are missing from TCRdb's copy, which holds only in-frame ones; the method was immunoSEQ multiplex PCR. Altogether about 130,000 clones are present, 6.5% to 9.5% being singletons, with the ten largest covering approximately 5%.

The sequencing sample was made of PBMCs. J is TRBJ1-4 and V is TRBV5-1, with 7 bases that match TRBD1. The sequence came from a man aged 35 to 55 in good health and CMV-seronegative. Written as DNA, the CDR3 is TGCGCCAGCAGCGACCGACAGGGAGGTGAAAAACTGTTTTTT. Translation: CASSDRQGGEKLFF.